Following are 20 T cell receptor beta chains from one sample sequenced in a study of early T cells in non-severe SARS-CoV-2 infection. Using its own MiXCR run on the 5' RACE reads, TCRdb lists one record per CDR3 protein. Of tens of thousands of distinct CDR3 sequences detected, almost 9.5% appear once; the ten largest clones hold 15%. The material sequenced was whole blood. The receptors here all came from an adult who was a healthcare worker with PCR-confirmed SARS-CoV-2 infection or an uninfected control (not recorded which).

This rearrangement joins TRBV6-1 to TRBJ1-2; possibly TRBD1 for D (5 bases). The CDR3 is 14 residues long. Germline CDR1 is MNHNS and CDR2 is SASEGT. Trimming stripped 6 bases from V and 2 bases from J, with 13 bases between. The CDR3 spells CASSSRDRNYGYTF. In DNA form, the CDR3 reads TGTGCCAGCAGCTCCCGGGACCGCAACTATGGCTACACCTTC.

In this sample, this clonotype turned up many times. This chain links TRBV27 with TRBJ1-5; D is possibly TRBD1 (6 bases). Trimming left V 5 bases short and J 2 bases short, with 10 bases between. CDR3 length equals 14 residues. Germline CDR1 and CDR2: MNHEY and SMNVEV (reference sequence). The CDR3 loop reads CASSPRTGNQPQHF. In nucleotides, the CDR3 is TGTGCCAGCAGTCCCCGGACAGGCAATCAGCCCCAGCATTTT.

There are many counts of this clonotype. V gene TRBV7-3 combines with J gene TRBJ2-1, with D uncertain. V gave up 8 bases and J gave up 3 bases, with 17 bases separating them. CDR1 is SGHTA and CDR2 is FQGTGA in the germline V gene. The CDR3 runs to 15 residues. CDR3 bases: TGTGCCAGCCCCCACCTAGAATCCAACTACAATGAGCAGTTCTTC. Protein product: CASPHLESNYNEQFF.

The chain is built from TRBV6-2 or TRBV6-3 and TRBJ2-7; 8 nucleotides match TRBD2. Unmatched junction bases numbered 10, after V lost 0 bases and J lost 6 bases. The CDR3 has 16 residues. Germline V gives CDR1 MNHEY, CDR2 SVGEGT. CDR3 nucleotides: TGTGCCAGCAGTTACTCCCCCTCCGGGAGGGTCGGCGAGCAGTACTTC. Protein sequence: CASSYSPSGRVGEQYF.

This clonotype has at least ten counts. J is TRBJ2-2 and V is TRBV29-1; 7 bases map to TRBD2. The germline gives CDR1 SQVTM, CDR2 ANQGSEA. This CDR3 spans 14 amino acids. The ends lost 5 bases at V and 8 bases at J; junction bases unmatched: 11. CDR3 protein: CSVREAPNGGELFF. In DNA form, the CDR3 reads TGCAGCGTTCGGGAGGCCCCGAACGGAGGGGAGCTGTTTTTT.

The chain couples TRBV5-1 to TRBJ1-6, with 8 bases that match TRBD1. CDR3 length equals 14 residues. The V and J ends lost 6 bases and 10 bases, in that order; junction bases with no gene match: 9. Looked up from germline, CDR1 is SGHRS and CDR2 is YFSETQ. CDR3 loop: CASNLGTGYSPLHF. CDR3 sequence (DNA): TGCGCCAGCAACTTAGGGACAGGCTACTCACCCCTCCACTTT.

V gene TRBV7-9 combines with J gene TRBJ2-2; 10 bases match TRBD2. CDR3 size: 16 residues. Germline V lookup: CDR1 SEHNR, CDR2 FQNEAQ (reference sequence). The V gene end was trimmed by 5 bases and the J gene end by 3 bases; junction bases not matched to a gene: 6. CDR3 sequence (DNA): TGTGCCAGCAGCCCCCGGACTAGCGGTGACACCGGGGAGCTGTTTTTT. It encodes CASSPRTSGDTGELFF.

This clonotype was recorded at least ten times. The chain is built from TRBV11-2 and TRBJ1-1; 7 positions match TRBD1. V lost 5 bases to trimming and J lost 7 bases; unmatched junction nucleotides: 13. There are 15 residues in the CDR3. From germline, CDR1 is SGHAT and CDR2 FQNNGV. In nucleotides, the CDR3 is TGTGCCAGCAGCCGGAACAGGGGCGCAGCCAGTGAAGCTTTCTTT. This gives the protein CASSRNRGAASEAFF.

This clonotype was detected ten times or more. The rearrangement uses TRBV5-1 and TRBJ2-5; no firm D call. CDR1 SGHRS and CDR2 YFSETQ come from the germline V gene. With 5 bases removed from V and 5 bases from J, the gap between germline ends came to 7 bases. The CDR3 is 11 amino acids. CDR3 DNA sequence: TGCGCCAGCAGGTGGATGGAGACCCAGTACTTC. Translated: CASRWMETQYF.

This clonotype was seen ten or more times. This rearrangement joins TRBV12-3 or TRBV12-4 to TRBJ1-1; 8 nucleotides line up with TRBD1. This CDR3 is built from 14 residues. The V and J ends lost 6 bases and 5 bases, in that order; junction bases with no gene match: 8. In DNA, the CDR3 is TGTGCCAGCAGACGAGACAGGGGCGTTACTGAAGCTTTCTTT. The encoded protein is CASRRDRGVTEAFF.

In this sample, this clonotype turned up many times. This chain connects TRBV28 to TRBJ1-1; D is undetermined. V was clipped by 3 bases and J by 7 bases, with 9 bases between them. This CDR3 has 12 amino acids. Germline CDR1 and CDR2: MDHEN and SYDVKM. The CDR3 protein is CASSFLGSEAFF. The CDR3, as DNA: TGTGCCAGCAGTTTTTTGGGCAGTGAAGCTTTCTTT.

This clonotype occurred many times. The genes are TRBV6-5 and TRBJ2-7; 13 bases are shared with TRBD2. V lost 2 bases to trimming and J lost 3 bases; unmatched junction nucleotides: 4. The CDR3 is 16 amino acids. Per the germline V gene, CDR1 is MNHEY and CDR2 is SVGAGI. CDR3: CASSYRRLAGGYEQYF. In DNA form, the CDR3 reads TGTGCCAGCAGTTACCGCAGACTAGCGGGAGGCTACGAGCAGTACTTC.

V is TRBV11-2 and J is TRBJ2-4; possibly TRBD1 for D (6 bases). CDR3 length: 16 amino acids. The germline V gene has CDR1 SGHAT and CDR2 FQNNGV. V lost 3 bases to trimming and J lost 0 bases, with 12 bases between them. CDR3: CASSFLQGRAKNIQYF. The CDR3 DNA is TGTGCCAGCAGCTTCCTGCAGGGGCGAGCCAAAAACATTCAGTACTTC.

In its sample, this clonotype was seen many times. The rearrangement links TRBV18 to TRBJ2-7; D gene unclear. The CDR3 contains 15 residues. Between the trimmed V and J ends, which lost 3 bases and 3 bases, there was a span of 15 bases. Germline V gene sequence: CDR1 KGHSH, CDR2 LQKENI. CDR3 sequence reads: CASSPYQDGDYEQYF. CDR3 DNA: TGTGCCAGCTCACCCTACCAAGACGGAGACTACGAGCAGTACTTC.

This clonotype was picked up many times. CDR3 sequence: CASSLDNQPQHF. The CDR3 DNA reads TGTGCCTCCTCACTGGACAATCAGCCCCAGCATTTT. The chain has TRBV10-3 and TRBJ1-5; D is uncertain. Germline-derived CDR1 and CDR2 are ENHRY and SYGVKD. The CDR3 is 12 amino acids. Trimming pared 11 bases from V and 3 bases from J, leaving 11 bases between.

Of note for this clonotype: Since no conserved phenylalanine or tryptophan closes the CDR3, a read error is the likely cause. This chain connects TRBV29-1 to TRBJ2-2; maybe TRBD1 (6 bases). This CDR3 is 13 amino acids long. The germline gives CDR1 SQVTM, CDR2 ANQGSEA. Trimming took off 8 bases at V and 7 bases at J, with 17 bases between the two ends. In DNA, the CDR3 is TGCAGCACATGGACAGTCGACGGCGGGGAGCTGTTTTCT. This codes for CSTWTVDGGELFS.

This clonotype was counted a few times. V usage is TRBV20-1 and J usage is TRBJ1-3; D not resolved. This CDR3 has 15 amino acids. Germline V gene lookup returns CDR1 DFQATT and CDR2 SNEGSKA (reference sequence). V was pared by 6 bases and J by 0 bases, with 15 bases between. CDR3 bases: TGCAGTGCCAAGCCCCAGTTTTACTCTGGAAACACCATATATTTT. It encodes CSAKPQFYSGNTIYF.

This clonotype was detected ten times or more. This rearrangement joins TRBV5-1 to TRBJ2-1; the match to TRBD2 covers 8 bases. V trimming: 3 bases; J trimming: 6 bases; junction bases outside the gene matches: 2. The CDR3 has 13 residues. Per germline, CDR1 SGHRS and CDR2 YFSETQ. CDR3 region: CASSSGLGNEQFF. The CDR3 region has the DNA TGCGCCAGCAGCTCGGGACTAGGCAATGAGCAGTTCTTC.

This clonotype was seen ten or more times. The rearrangement joins TRBV24-1 to TRBJ2-3; either TRBD1 or TRBD2 may supply D (5 bases each). Trimming shortened V by 2 bases and J by 2 bases, and 10 bases separated the two germline ends. Looked up from germline, CDR1 is KGHDR and CDR2 is SFDVKD. There are 15 residues in the CDR3. The CDR3 spells CATSDSPGTTDTQYF. CDR3 coding DNA: TGTGCCACCAGTGATTCACCAGGGACCACAGATACGCAGTATTTT.

This clonotype was observed many times. J is TRBJ1-1 and V is TRBV18; D remains unclear. V was trimmed by 3 bases and J by 1 base, leaving 9 bases between them. CDR1 and CDR2 from the germline V gene are KGHSH and LQKENI. The CDR3 totals 14 residues. The CDR3 sequence is CASSPFYENTEAFF. The CDR3 DNA reads as TGTGCCAGCTCACCTTTTTATGAGAACACTGAAGCTTTCTTT.